This T cell receptor (beta chain) was identified in a study of shared clonotypes between healthy human individuals. Broader study findings: It was observed that approximately 5% of naive CD4 clonotypes were shared across a handful of donors. Larger estimated richness was generally recorded for naive subsets relative to memory subsets.

CDR1 is MGHDK and CDR2 is SYGVNS in the germline V gene. V gave up 6 bases and J gave up 0 bases, with 18 bases separating them. The CDR3 runs 17 residues. As to this clone: Its cognate antigen is unknown.

Researchers ran the assay at a deep level. Clones were read by immunoSEQ multiplex PCR, and TCRdb kept only the in-frame ones, dropping some. The sample gives roughly 2,500,000 clones, 93% of which show up once; about 0.38% is in the top ten. From CD4+ cells came CD45RA+ naive and CD45RA-negative memory subsets. The V gene is TRBV25-1, the J gene TRBJ2-1, with D uncertain. Sequenced: naive CD4+ T cells from PBMCs. Subset given: CD45RA+ positively selected. The receptor's source is a man between 18 and 35 years old in good health. Some clones in this sample may be carry-over from other donors' samples. The CDR3 DNA sequence: TGTGCCAGCAGCAGGTCTTACGGTCTAGACTCCTACAATGAGCAGTTCTTC. Translated, it gives CASSRSYGLDSYNEQFF.